This TCR beta chain was obtained from a study of cytomegalovirus exposure and HLA in healthy donors. General study findings and limits: TCR beta V- and J-gene trimming was later associated with a missense DCLRE1C variant. Among TCR sequences, most were rare, though some public TCRs appeared in many donors.

A word on this clone: Its antigen is not known.

Primers: 60 Vbeta forward and 13 Jbeta reverse. Original analysis: The count from a later analysis was tens of millions of unique TCR beta chains, about 10 million of them shared. Libraries were prepared by immunoSEQ multiplex PCR; TCRdb keeps only in-frame clonotypes and omits some of them. For V, J and clone size, that table is used; D and trimming come from the DNA. Here the sample spans about 100,000 clones, about 80% being singletons. The V end was cut by 6 bases, the J end by 1 base, with 16 bases between. The CDR3 covers 16 residues. CDR1 is MNHNY, CDR2 SVGAGI, per germline (reference sequence).

The V gene is TRBV6-6, the J gene TRBJ1-5; a possible D gene is TRBD1 (5 bases). This TCR came from a woman aged 55-69 years in good health and CMV-seronegative. The sequenced material came from PBMCs. The CDR3 here is CASRGQQTGSNQPQHF. The CDR3 DNA reads as TGTGCCAGCAGGGGTCAACAAACAGGAAGCAATCAGCCCCAGCATTTT.